The next 17 T cell receptor beta chains were all read from a single sample in a study of T cells in Graves' hyperthyroidism and ophthalmopathy. Amplified regions were TCR beta CDR3 sequences from RNA transcripts. The HTBI set primed first-round TCR CDR3 RT-PCR. A single record per CDR3 protein comes from TCRdb applying MiXCR to the multiplex PCR reads. The data show around 580,000 distinct CDR3 sequences, roughly a sixth seen once. Material: blood. The receptors originated from a woman under 30 with Graves' hyperthyroidism.

The chain employs TRBV19 and TRBJ1-5, with D uncertain. Germline CDR1 and CDR2: LNHDA and SQIVND (reference sequence). This CDR3 has 15 amino acids. The V end lost 3 bases, the J end lost 0 bases, and 9 bases lay between the germline ends. The CDR3 region has the DNA TGTGCCAGTAGTATGGCCGATTATAGCAATCAGCCCCAGCATTTT. This gives the protein CASSMADYSNQPQHF. The entire variable domain, with the rest obtained from reference TRBV19 and TRBJ1-5, is as follows: DGGITQSPKYLFRKEGQNVTLSCEQNLNHDAMYWYRQDPGQGLRLIYYSQIVNDFQKGDIAEGYSVSREKKESFPLTVTSAQKNPTAFYLCASSMADYSNQPQHFGDGTRLSIL.

The rearrangement links TRBV5-1 to TRBJ1-1, with TRBD1 matching over 8 bases. The length of the CDR3 is 15 residues. V was clipped by 3 bases and J by 0 bases; unmatched bases: 4. The germline V gene has CDR1 SGHRS and CDR2 YFSETQ. The CDR3 reads CASSSRTGLNTEAFF. The DNA of the CDR3 is TGCGCCAGCAGCTCAAGGACAGGGCTGAACACTGAAGCTTTCTTT.

The chain links TRBV6-1 to TRBJ1-1, with D possibly being TRBD1 (5 bases). The CDR3 extends over 14 amino acids. Germline values: CDR1 MNHNS, CDR2 SASEGT. The V and J ends lost 10 bases and 11 bases respectively, with 26 bases between them. The chain's CDR3 is CAIDSDTGFGNAFF. DNA of the CDR3: TGTGCCATCGACAGCGACACAGGTTTCGGAAATGCTTTCTTT.

This clonotype has at least ten counts. V is TRBV11-3 and J is TRBJ2-5; 9 bases line up with TRBD1. The CDR3 is 17 amino acids. The V and J ends lost 1 base and 2 bases, in that order; junction bases with no gene match: 8. The germline gives CDR1 SGHNT, CDR2 YENEEA. Here the CDR3 DNA reads TGTGCCAGCAGCTTAGGGTCAGGACAGGGGTTACAAGAGACCCAGTACTTC. It codes for CASSLGSGQGLQETQYF.

The V and J genes are TRBV24-1 and TRBJ1-2, with no clear D. This CDR3 is 12 amino acids long. Trimming removed 8 bases from V and 8 bases from J, with 14 bases in between. Germline CDR1 is KGHDR and CDR2 is SFDVKD. The CDR3: CATMNQSQGYTF. The CDR3 DNA reads TGTGCCACCATGAACCAAAGTCAAGGCTACACCTTC.

V is TRBV20-1 and J is TRBJ2-3; 7 bases align to TRBD1. CDR1 DFQATT and CDR2 SNEGSKA come from the germline V gene (reference sequence). V trimming: 6 bases; J trimming: 2 bases; junction bases outside the gene matches: 17. CDR3 length: 17 amino acids. The CDR3 bases are TGCAGTGCGGCCGGGACAGAGGGGAGCTCTACCACAGATACGCAGTATTTT. Amino acid sequence: CSAAGTEGSSTTDTQYF.

This clonotype has just a few counts. The V gene is TRBV20-1, the J gene TRBJ2-2; 7 bases align to TRBD1. CDR1 is DFQATT, CDR2 SNEGSKA, per germline (reference sequence). V dropped 5 bases and J dropped 0; count of bases not matched to a gene: 6. The CDR3 has 15 residues. Here the CDR3 DNA reads TGCAGTGCTCAGGGACAGCCCGCGAACACCGGGGAGCTGTTTTTT. This translates into CSAQGQPANTGELFF.

About this clonotype itself: This sequence may be a read error, since a much larger clone differs from it by one base. This rearrangement joins TRBV12-3 or TRBV12-4 to TRBJ1-1; D unclear. The CDR3 extends over 12 amino acids. The CDR3 loop reads CASSYNWAEASF. In DNA, the CDR3 is TGTGCCAGCAGTTATAATTGGGCTGAAGCTTCCTTT.

Many counts were recorded for this clonotype. The genes are TRBV20-1 and TRBJ2-3, with 8 bases fitting TRBD2. Germline loops: CDR1 DFQATT, CDR2 SNEGSKA (reference sequence). J was trimmed by 5 bases and V by 1 base; bases with no gene match: 11. This CDR3 comprises 16 residues. The CDR3 is CSARVGTRSTGDTQYF. As DNA, the CDR3 is TGCAGTGCTAGAGTGGGGACTAGAAGTACAGGAGATACGCAGTATTTT.

This clonotype was counted at least ten times. CDR3: CASRAQDRGYNEQFF. The CDR3, as DNA: TGTGCCAGCAGGGCCCAGGACAGGGGTTACAATGAGCAGTTCTTC. The V gene is TRBV2, the J gene TRBJ2-1; 9 nucleotides agree with TRBD1. The CDR3 totals 15 residues. Germline CDR1 SNHLY, CDR2 FYNNEI. V gave up 6 bases and J gave up 4 bases; unmatched junction bases: 7.

This clonotype was detected many times. This sequence joins TRBV12-3 or TRBV12-4 and TRBJ2-1; unclear D gene. The CDR3 extends over 12 amino acids. V was pared by 4 bases and J by 6 bases, with 7 bases between. The CDR3 reads CASSSNSNEQFF. In nucleotides, the CDR3 is TGTGCCAGCAGTTCTAACAGCAATGAGCAGTTCTTC.

Only a few counts were recorded for this clonotype. The rearrangement joins TRBV14 to TRBJ2-1; no firm D call. Germline V CDR1 and CDR2: SGHDN, FVKESK. Deletions cut 1 base from V and 7 bases from J, with 11 bases between. The CDR3 length is 14 residues. As DNA, the CDR3 is TGTGCCAGCAGCCAAGTGGTCAGGTGGAATGAGCAGTTCTTC. Translating gives CASSQVVRWNEQFF.

Ten or more counts support this clonotype. The chain carries TRBV6-1 and TRBJ2-7; D is perhaps TRBD1 (6 bases). CDR3 length equals 13 residues. CDR1 and CDR2 from the germline V gene are MNHNS and SASEGT. V lost 7 bases and J lost 5, with 15 bases in between. This CDR3 reads CASTKLQGHEQYF. CDR3 in DNA: TGTGCCAGCACCAAGCTACAGGGCCACGAGCAGTACTTC.

This clonotype showed up many times. V gene TRBV18 combines with J gene TRBJ2-1; the D gene is possibly TRBD2 (6 bases). This CDR3 spans 16 amino acids. V lost 3 bases and J lost 4, with 16 bases in between. Germline V gives CDR1 KGHSH, CDR2 LQKENI. The CDR3 bases are TGTGCCAGCTCACCGACTCCGGGACTCGTATACAATGAGCAGTTCTTC. Translation gives CASSPTPGLVYNEQFF.

This clonotype appeared a few times. The chain employs TRBV7-9 and TRBJ2-7; TRBD2 aligns across 8 bases. V lost 6 bases and J lost 1; bases outside the gene matches: 11. This CDR3 is 16 amino acids long. The V gene's germline CDR1 is SEHNR and CDR2 FQNEAQ (reference sequence). CDR3 in DNA: TGTGCCAGCAGTTCTCCTCGACTAGCGACTTCCTACGAGCAGTACTTC. Its protein is CASSSPRLATSYEQYF.

This clonotype was found a few times. The V call is TRBV6-1, the J call TRBJ2-5; the D gene is possibly TRBD2 (7 bases). V gave up 6 bases and J gave up 4 bases, with 18 bases separating them. Germline V gene sequence: CDR1 MNHNS, CDR2 SASEGT. The CDR3 spans 15 residues. CDR3 DNA sequence: TGTGCCAGCAGATTTTCCGGGGGGCGGGGAGAGACCCAGTACTTC. As protein: CASRFSGGRGETQYF.

This clonotype came up a few times. This chain uses TRBV29-1 with TRBJ1-1; 9 nucleotides agree with TRBD1. The trim removed 7 bases at V and 4 bases at J, leaving 19 bases unmatched. Germline CDR1 is SQVTM and CDR2 is ANQGSEA. The CDR3 consists of 17 residues. The DNA for the CDR3 is TGCAGCGCACAGAGGGGGGGACAGGGAGGTTTTAGCACTGAAGCTTTCTTT. Amino acids: CSAQRGGQGGFSTEAFF.